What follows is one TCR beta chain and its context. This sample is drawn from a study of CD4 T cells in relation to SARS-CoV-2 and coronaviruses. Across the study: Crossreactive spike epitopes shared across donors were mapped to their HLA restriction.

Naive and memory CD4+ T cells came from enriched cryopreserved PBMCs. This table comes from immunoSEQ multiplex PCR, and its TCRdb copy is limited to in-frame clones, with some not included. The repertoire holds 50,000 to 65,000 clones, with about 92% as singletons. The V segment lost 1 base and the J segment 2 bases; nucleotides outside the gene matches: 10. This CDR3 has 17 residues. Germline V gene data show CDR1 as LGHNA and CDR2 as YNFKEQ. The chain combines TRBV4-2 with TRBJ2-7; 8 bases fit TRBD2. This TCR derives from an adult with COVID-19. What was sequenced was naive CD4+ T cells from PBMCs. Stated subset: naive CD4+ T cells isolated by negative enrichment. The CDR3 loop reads CASSQVERREVTYEQYF. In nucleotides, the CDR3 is TGTGCCAGCAGCCAAGTGGAGAGGCGGGAGGTAACCTACGAGCAGTACTTC.